This T cell receptor beta chain was captured by sequencing in a study of cytomegalovirus exposure and HLA in healthy donors. General study results and limits: There were several of the most significant clusters that appeared linked to common viral pathogens in a later analysis.

The CDR3 sequence is 12 residues long. Trimming shortened V by 0 bases and J by 5 bases, and 5 bases separated the two germline ends. CDR1 is SGHKS, CDR2 YYEKEE, per germline (reference sequence). A word on this clone: Its antigen is undetermined.

The PCR was carried out with 60 Vbeta primers and 13 Jbeta primers. Method: immunoSEQ multiplex PCR; TCRdb's copy keeps in-frame clones and lacks some. The sample yields over 80,000 clones, roughly 67% seen once. The sequence was collected from a boy between 10 and 17 years old in good health and CMV-seropositive. The V and J genes are TRBV5-5 and TRBJ1-2; D unresolved. Sequenced: PBMCs. CDR3 DNA sequence: TGTGCCAGCAGCTTGGACATTTATGGCTACACCTTC. It translates to CASSLDIYGYTF.